Following are 8 T cell receptor beta chains from one sample sequenced in a study of T cells in Graves' hyperthyroidism and ophthalmopathy. The TCR beta CDR3 regions underwent amplification using RNA transcripts as the source. Using the HTBI primer set, a first-round RT-PCR was run on the TCR CDR3. TCRdb analysed the multiplex PCR reads with MiXCR anew, one entry per CDR3 protein. The data contain about 480,000 distinct CDR3 sequences, less than 25% of them seen just once; the ten biggest clones take up 10% to 12%. Material for sequencing was blood. The receptors here all came from a woman in her twenties or thirties with Graves' ophthalmopathy.

This clonotype was found many times. The CDR3 protein is CASSLSRGGNTIYF. The CDR3 DNA reads TGTGCCAGCAGTTTAAGCCGAGGGGGAAACACCATATATTTT. The chain has TRBV27 and TRBJ1-3; D is unresolved. This CDR3 region has 14 residues. Per the germline V gene, CDR1 is MNHEY and CDR2 is SMNVEV (reference sequence). Trimming shortened V by 2 bases and J by 4 bases, and 9 bases separated the two germline ends.

At least ten counts were recorded for this clonotype. V is TRBV19 and J is TRBJ1-2; D is unresolved. Germline CDR1 LNHDA, CDR2 SQIVND (reference sequence). The V gene lost 8 bases and the J gene lost 4 bases, with 23 bases spanning the gap. The CDR3 covers 16 residues. DNA of the CDR3: TGTGCCAGTTTGAGTGCGTCGGCCCACGTACCCTATGGCTACACCTTC. This translates into CASLSASAHVPYGYTF.

This clonotype was counted ten times or more. V and J are TRBV7-3 and TRBJ2-2; D may be TRBD2 (7 bases). Trimming cost V 5 bases and J 6 bases, with 16 bases left between them. Germline V gene lookup returns CDR1 SGHTA and CDR2 FQGTGA. This CDR3 contains 15 residues. The DNA for the CDR3 is TGTGCCAGCAGCGCGGGGGCAGGGATGGCCGGGGAGCTGTTTTTT. This gives the protein CASSAGAGMAGELFF.

This chain uses TRBV20-1 with TRBJ2-7; 12 bases fit TRBD2. The CDR3 contains 13 residues. Germline loops: CDR1 DFQATT, CDR2 SNEGSKA (reference sequence). Trimming at V came to 6 bases and at J to 4 bases, leaving 4 bases not matched to a gene. CDR3 sequence: CSAETSGSYEQYF. CDR3 DNA: TGCAGTGCCGAGACTAGCGGGAGTTACGAGCAGTACTTC.

The chain couples TRBV12-3 or TRBV12-4 to TRBJ2-3, with D hard to call. Trimming pared 3 bases from V and 0 bases from J, leaving 7 bases between. The CDR3 has 14 residues. CDR3 amino acids: CASSFVTSTDTQYF. CDR3 nucleotides: TGTGCCAGCAGTTTCGTGACTAGCACAGATACGCAGTATTTT.

In regard to this clonotype: A clone one base away is much larger, so this may be a read error. This CDR3 is missing its conserved last phenylalanine or tryptophan, likely due to a read error. The chain combines TRBV6-1 with TRBJ1-2; 11 bases align to TRBD1. The germline V gene encodes CDR1 MNHNS and CDR2 SASEGT. The CDR3 is made up of 16 amino acids. Trimming removed 6 bases from V and 6 bases from J; junction bases left unmatched: 12. As DNA, the CDR3 is TGTGCCAGCAGGCTTAGCGGAGGACAGGGGGCCAATGGCTACACCCTC. Its translation is CASRLSGGQGANGYTL.

This clonotype came up many times. V gene TRBV20-1 combines with J gene TRBJ2-5; D is uncertain. The V gene's germline CDR1 is DFQATT and CDR2 SNEGSKA (reference sequence). This CDR3 has 13 amino acids. V lost 2 bases, J lost 6 bases, and 13 bases lay in between. The CDR3 coding sequence is TGCAGTGCTAGACGCCTAGGCAGCCAGACCCAGTACTTC. Protein: CSARRLGSQTQYF.

The chain uses TRBV6-5 and TRBJ2-7; TRBD2 agrees at 7 bases. Germline CDR1 and CDR2: MNHEY and SVGAGI. The J segment lost 7 bases and the V segment lost 5 bases, leaving 11 bases of the junction unmatched. This CDR3 is built from 14 residues. CDR3 DNA: TGTGCCAGCAGTCCCTCGGGGGGTGGGAGTGAGCAGTACTTC. The encoded protein is CASSPSGGGSEQYF.